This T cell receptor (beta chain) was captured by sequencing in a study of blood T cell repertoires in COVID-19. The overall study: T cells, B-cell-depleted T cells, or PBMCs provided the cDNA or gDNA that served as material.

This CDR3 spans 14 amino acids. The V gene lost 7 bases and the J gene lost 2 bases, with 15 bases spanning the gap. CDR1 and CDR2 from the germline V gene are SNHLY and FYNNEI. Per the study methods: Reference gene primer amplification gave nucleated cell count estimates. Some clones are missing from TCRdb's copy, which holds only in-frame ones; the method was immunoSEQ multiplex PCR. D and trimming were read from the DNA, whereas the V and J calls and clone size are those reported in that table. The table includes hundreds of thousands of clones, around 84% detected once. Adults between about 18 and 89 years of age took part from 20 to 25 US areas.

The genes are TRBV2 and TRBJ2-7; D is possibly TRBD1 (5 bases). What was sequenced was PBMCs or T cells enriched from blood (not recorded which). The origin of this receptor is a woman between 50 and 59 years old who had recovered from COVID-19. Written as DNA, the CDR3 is TGTGCCAGCACGAAGGGGTCGGGCCCCTACGAGCAGTACTTC. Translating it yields CASTKGSGPYEQYF.